The 27 T cell receptor beta chains in this list originate from one sample, sequenced in a study of HIV-infected patients and healthy controls. Roughly three months, about 14 weeks, into antiretroviral therapy, follow-up blood was collected. Whole blood was used without fractionation, so all unsorted peripheral T cells were included. cDNA was made from about 500 ng RNA using alpha and beta constant primers. Each of the alpha and beta chains got its own library through chain-specific third strand synthesis with indices. In TCRdb, the 5' RACE reads were re-called with MiXCR into one record per CDR3 protein. The profile shows about 4,200 distinct CDR3 sequences, 7% to 9.5% of them singletons. Sequencing used blood, obtained during antiretroviral therapy. The source is an adult with HIV infection.

This clonotype was counted between two and nine times. CDR3 DNA: TGTGCCAGCAGTTTCTCAGGGGTAGAGACCCAGTACTTC. Encoded protein: CASSFSGVETQYF. The chain couples TRBV12-3 or TRBV12-4 to TRBJ2-5, with D tentatively TRBD1 (6 bases). The CDR3 consists of 13 residues. V lost 3 bases, J lost 4 bases, and 9 bases lay in between.

This clonotype rates as medium-sized (0.01 to 0.1%). This chain connects TRBV13 to TRBJ2-5; a weak D match, TRBD1 (6 bases). The CDR3 consists of 15 residues. Trimming pared 2 bases from V and 0 bases from J, leaving 10 bases between. Germline CDR1 reads PRHDT; CDR2 reads FYEKMQ (reference sequence). For the CDR3, the DNA is TGTGCCAGCAGCTTATGGGGGCGGAACCAAGAGACCCAGTACTTC. Residues: CASSLWGRNQETQYF.

This clonotype is medium-sized in the sample. V gene TRBV7-9 combines with J gene TRBJ1-1; TRBD1 aligns across 7 bases. The CDR3 runs 14 residues. V was pared by 4 bases and J by 0 bases, with 2 bases of the junction left unmatched. Germline assignment: CDR1 SEHNR and CDR2 FQNEAQ (reference sequence). The CDR3 nucleotides read TGTGCCAGCAGCTCGGGACAGTTGAACACTGAAGCTTTCTTT. Its protein product is CASSSGQLNTEAFF.

This clonotype was seen many times. The CDR3 region is CASSQERQIRDEQYF. DNA for the CDR3: TGCGCCAGCAGCCAAGAAAGACAGATACGGGACGAGCAGTACTTC. The chain uses TRBV4-3 and TRBJ2-7; TRBD1 might be the D (5 bases). V was trimmed by 0 bases and J by 5 bases, leaving 14 bases between them. The length of the CDR3 is 15 residues. The germline V gene has CDR1 LGHNA and CDR2 YSLEER.

Judged by abundance, this clonotype is medium-sized (0.01 to 0.1%). The chain recombines TRBV19 with TRBJ2-5; 9 bases agree with TRBD1. The germline CDR1 and CDR2 sequences are LNHDA and SQIVND (reference sequence). This CDR3 is 15 amino acids long. After removal of 3 bases from V and 3 bases from J, the junction contained 5 bases not matched to a gene. DNA of the CDR3: TGTGCCAGTAGTATGTATGACAGGGGGGAAGAGACCCAGTACTTC. It codes for CASSMYDRGEETQYF.

In its sample, this clonotype was seen many times. CDR3 coding DNA: TGTGCCAGCAGCTTAAGTGGTCTTCCCAATTCACCCCTCCACTTT. Amino acid sequence: CASSLSGLPNSPLHF. This chain uses TRBV7-9 with TRBJ1-6; D uncertain. The ends were cut back, 2 bases at V and 7 bases at J, with 12 bases in the middle. There are 15 residues in the CDR3. CDR1 is SEHNR, CDR2 FQNEAQ, per germline (reference sequence).

This clonotype has at least ten counts. The CDR3 is CASSPQAGSYNEQFF. Here the CDR3 DNA reads TGTGCCAGCAGCCCGCAAGCGGGCTCCTACAATGAGCAGTTCTTC. J is TRBJ2-1 and V is TRBV7-3; tentatively, D is TRBD2 (6 bases). The V end was cut by 5 bases, the J end by 0 bases, with 11 bases between. Germline V gives CDR1 SGHTA, CDR2 FQGTGA. The CDR3 totals 15 residues.

This clonotype was picked up many times. The genes are TRBV6-6 and TRBJ1-5; D is undetermined. Trimming pared 7 bases from V and 1 base from J, leaving 14 bases between. The CDR3 consists of 15 residues. Looked up from germline, CDR1 is MNHNY and CDR2 is SVGAGI (reference sequence). Here the CDR3 reads CASTPLGNSNQPQHF. The CDR3 nucleotides read TGTGCCAGCACCCCCTTGGGCAACAGCAATCAGCCCCAGCATTTT.

This clonotype is termed medium-sized (0.01 to 0.1%). The V gene is TRBV7-3, the J gene TRBJ2-3; 12 bases map to TRBD2. With 4 bases clipped from V and 10 bases from J, the junction kept 12 bases outside the gene matches. The CDR3 has 16 amino acids. Germline loops: CDR1 SGHTA, CDR2 FQGTGA. The CDR3: CASSSPTSGGQTSQYF. The DNA of the CDR3 is TGTGCCAGCAGCTCCCCGACTAGCGGGGGCCAAACATCGCAGTATTTT. Full variable domain (outside the CDR3, taken from reference TRBV7-3 and TRBJ2-3): GAGVSQTPSNKVTEKGKYVELRCDPISGHTALYWYRQSLGQGPEFLIYFQGTGAADDSGLPNDRFFAVRPEGSVSTLKIQRTERGDSAVYLCASSSPTSGGQTSQYFGPGTRLTVL.

Points on this clonotype: A much bigger clone sits one base away, suggesting this may be a read error. The CDR3, as DNA: TGTGACAGCAGCTTAGCCCTACCGGGACAGATCCGTCCGAACACCATATATTTT. This encodes CDSSLALPGQIRPNTIYF. The chain uses TRBV7-9 and TRBJ1-3; 7 nucleotides match TRBD1. In germline, CDR1 is SEHNR, CDR2 FQNEAQ (reference sequence). The CDR3 is 18 amino acids.

The chain combines TRBV5-1 with TRBJ2-1; 8 nucleotides align to TRBD2. The CDR3 has 15 residues. Per the germline V gene, CDR1 is SGHRS and CDR2 is YFSETQ. V was clipped by 7 bases and J by 2 bases; unmatched bases: 8. CDR3 bases: TGCGCCAGCTCCCCGGGGGGGGCCCCCTACAATGAGCAGTTCTTC. Translated, it gives CASSPGGAPYNEQFF.

This clonotype qualifies as medium-sized. The rearrangement joins TRBV29-1 to TRBJ2-2; D not certain. Germline CDR1 SQVTM, CDR2 ANQGSEA. V lost 7 bases and J 2 bases, leaving 17 bases between the germline ends. The length of the CDR3 is 15 residues. DNA for the CDR3: TGCAGCGCTAGAAGGACGGATCGAAACACCGGGGAGCTGTTTTTT. Its translation is CSARRTDRNTGELFF.

By sample fraction, this clonotype is medium-sized (0.01 to 0.1%). The rearrangement joins TRBV5-4 to TRBJ2-7, with 9 bases identical to TRBD1. The CDR3 loop spans 16 amino acids. Losses at the gene ends were 4 bases for V and 5 bases for J; bases not matched to a gene: 13. In germline, CDR1 is SGHNT, CDR2 YYREEE (reference sequence). CDR3 DNA sequence: TGTGCCAGCAGCGGACATATGGGACAGGGTGAAGACGAGCAGTACTTC. It yields the protein CASSGHMGQGEDEQYF.

This clonotype is judged medium-sized. The chain employs TRBV20-1 and TRBJ2-5, with D perhaps TRBD1 or TRBD2 (6 bases each). The CDR3 is made up of 13 amino acids. V was pared by 6 bases and J by 4 bases, with 15 bases between. Germline V gives CDR1 DFQATT, CDR2 SNEGSKA (reference sequence). This CDR3 is CSAHGGRGETQYF. The CDR3 coding sequence is TGCAGTGCCCATGGGGGGCGAGGAGAGACCCAGTACTTC.

This clonotype showed up many times. This chain links TRBV6-5 with TRBJ2-1, with D possibly being TRBD1 or TRBD2 (6 bases each). The CDR3 contains 15 residues. V shed 7 bases and J shed 8 bases, with 21 bases lying between them. CDR1 is MNHEY and CDR2 is SVGAGI in the germline V gene. The chain's CDR3 is CASTISPGAGDEQFF. CDR3 sequence (DNA): TGTGCCAGCACCATCTCACCGGGGGCCGGGGATGAGCAGTTCTTC.

This clonotype rates as medium-sized (0.01 to 0.1%). The chain links TRBV9 to TRBJ2-5; 13 bases are shared with TRBD2. V was pared by 4 bases and J by 4 bases, with 7 bases of the junction left unmatched. Germline CDR1 reads SGDLS; CDR2 reads YYNGEE. The CDR3 length is 16 residues. CDR3 coding DNA: TGTGCCAGCAGCTTAACCGGGACTAGCGGGGCAGAGACCCAGTACTTC. This gives the protein CASSLTGTSGAETQYF.

This clonotype was seen ten or more times. The rearrangement uses TRBV5-1 and TRBJ2-1; the D is unclear. Germline CDR1 is SGHRS and CDR2 is YFSETQ. V was cut by 5 bases and J by 0 bases, with 9 bases left in between. The CDR3 extends over 14 amino acids. DNA of the CDR3: TGCGCCAGCAGACCCGAGAGCTCCTACAATGAGCAGTTCTTC. Protein product: CASRPESSYNEQFF.

This clonotype was recorded a few times. V and J are TRBV10-3 and TRBJ2-3, with D possibly being TRBD1 (6 bases). Germline V gives CDR1 ENHRY, CDR2 SYGVKD. Trimming took off 4 bases at V and 2 bases at J, with 13 bases between the two ends. CDR3 length: 15 amino acids. The CDR3 nucleotides read TGTGCCATCAGTGGGCAGGGGCTCAACACAGATACGCAGTATTTT. It yields the protein CAISGQGLNTDTQYF.

This clonotype was picked up many times. The chain combines TRBV4-3 with TRBJ2-1; D gene ambiguous. The germline V and J ends were trimmed by 0 bases and 4 bases, with 13 bases remaining between them. In germline, CDR1 is LGHNA, CDR2 YSLEER. The CDR3 spans 16 residues. The CDR3 nucleotides are TGCGCCAGCAGCCAAGATTACCCTGGACCTTACAATGAGCAGTTCTTC. Its protein product is CASSQDYPGPYNEQFF.

A few counts support this clonotype. The chain joins TRBV6-5 to TRBJ2-1; D possibly corresponds to TRBD2 (5 bases). V was trimmed by 5 bases and J by 7 bases, leaving 12 bases between them. The germline CDR1 and CDR2 sequences are MNHEY and SVGAGI. The CDR3 covers 13 residues. The CDR3 DNA reads as TGTGCCAGCAGTCGGGATAGCCGAAATGAGCAGTTCTTC. Amino acid sequence: CASSRDSRNEQFF.

In its sample, this clonotype is medium-sized. The chain recombines TRBV20-1 with TRBJ2-2; D possibly corresponds to TRBD1 (7 bases). Germline V lookup: CDR1 DFQATT, CDR2 SNEGSKA (reference sequence). The CDR3 runs to 15 residues. The V and J ends lost 7 bases and 2 bases respectively, with 17 bases between them. Here the CDR3 reads CSVEAGTDNTGELFF. CDR3 DNA: TGCAGTGTAGAGGCGGGGACAGACAACACCGGGGAGCTGTTTTTT.

This clonotype was counted many times. V gene TRBV5-4 combines with J gene TRBJ2-1; D remains ambiguous. Between the trimmed V and J ends, which lost 4 bases and 5 bases, there was a span of 13 bases. The CDR3 extends over 14 amino acids. Germline CDR1 is SGHNT and CDR2 is YYREEE (reference sequence). This chain's CDR3 is CASSRVGRNNEQFF. In DNA, the CDR3 is TGTGCCAGCAGCCGAGTCGGACGCAACAATGAGCAGTTCTTC.

This clonotype was seen many times. The chain couples TRBV7-9 to TRBJ2-7, with TRBD1 as a possible D gene (6 bases). From germline, CDR1 is SEHNR and CDR2 FQNEAQ (reference sequence). The CDR3 is 11 amino acids. Trimming shortened V by 10 bases and J by 1 base, and 8 bases separated the two germline ends. The CDR3 here is CATTGSYEQYF. The CDR3 DNA follows: TGTGCCACGACAGGTTCCTACGAGCAGTACTTC.

In its sample, this clonotype ranks as medium-sized. The rearrangement joins TRBV7-2 to TRBJ1-6; D uncertain. Germline CDR1 is SGHTA and CDR2 is FQGNSA. CDR3 size: 14 residues. V was cut by 3 bases and J by 7 bases, with 10 bases left in between. The CDR3 nucleotides are TGTGCCAGCAGCTTCTCAGGAACCAATTCACCCCTCCACTTT. Translated, it gives CASSFSGTNSPLHF.

For the CDR3, the DNA is TGTGCCAGCAGAAATTACAGGGCTTACAATGAGCAGTTCTTC. Translation: CASRNYRAYNEQFF. J is TRBJ2-1 and V is TRBV6-2 or TRBV6-3; maybe TRBD1 (6 bases). Per the germline V gene, CDR1 is MNHEY and CDR2 is SVGEGT. The length of the CDR3 is 14 residues. V shed 6 bases and J shed 4 bases, with 13 bases lying between them.

The chain links TRBV3-1 to TRBJ2-7; D is perhaps TRBD2 (5 bases). The CDR3 totals 15 residues. Deletions cut 1 base from V and 0 bases from J, with 10 bases between. Germline values: CDR1 LGHDT, CDR2 YNNKEL (reference sequence). CDR3 DNA sequence: TGTGCCAGCAGCCAAGCAAGCGGTAGCTCCTACGAGCAGTACTTC. Protein product: CASSQASGSSYEQYF.

Many counts were recorded for this clonotype. The J gene is TRBJ2-5, the V gene TRBV5-8; 7 nucleotides line up with TRBD2. V shed 6 bases, J shed 5 bases, and the junction held 7 bases outside the gene matches. Germline V gene lookup returns CDR1 SGHTS and CDR2 YDEGEE. This CDR3 is built from 13 residues. CDR3 residues: CASTLWTRETQYF. The CDR3 region has the DNA TGTGCCAGCACTTTGTGGACTAGGGAGACCCAGTACTTC. Variable domain in full (rest from reference TRBV5-8 and TRBJ2-5): EAGVTQSPTHLIKTRGQQATLRCSPISGHTSVYWYQQALGLGLQFLLWYDEGEERNRGNFPPRFSGRQFPNYSSELNVNALELEDSALYLCASTLWTRETQYFGPGTRLLVL.